This T cell receptor (beta chain) was identified in a study of cytomegalovirus exposure and HLA in healthy donors. Findings and limits, study-wide: Across donors, presence/absence analyses took sequencing depth to be roughly uniform.

This CDR3 has 17 residues. Between the trimmed V and J ends, which lost 7 bases and 1 base, there was a span of 25 bases. Germline loops: CDR1 SQVTM, CDR2 ANQGSEA. This PCR relied on a set of 60 Vbeta primers and 13 Jbeta primers. Only in-frame clones appear in the TCRdb table, and some are missing; sequencing was by immunoSEQ multiplex PCR. The sample lists under 110,000 clones; around 85% were seen once. Only one count was recorded for this clone. The antigen is undetermined. This chain joins TRBV29-1 and TRBJ1-1, with a weak D call TRBD1 (6 bases). The source is a man younger than 40 in good health and CMV-seronegative. Sequenced input: PBMCs. The CDR3 loop reads CSGGRRDPSGENTEAFF. The CDR3, as DNA: TGCAGCGGGGGGCGCCGGGACCCCTCAGGGGAGAACACTGAAGCTTTCTTT.